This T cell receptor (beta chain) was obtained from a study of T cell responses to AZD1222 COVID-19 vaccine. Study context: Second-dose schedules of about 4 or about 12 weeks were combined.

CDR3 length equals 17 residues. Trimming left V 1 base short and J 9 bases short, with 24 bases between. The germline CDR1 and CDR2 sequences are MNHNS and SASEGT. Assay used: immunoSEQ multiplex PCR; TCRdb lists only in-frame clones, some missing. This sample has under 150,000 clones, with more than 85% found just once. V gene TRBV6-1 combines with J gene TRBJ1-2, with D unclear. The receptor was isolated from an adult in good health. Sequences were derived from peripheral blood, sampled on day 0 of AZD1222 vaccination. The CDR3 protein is CASSEGAAASPGVSYTF. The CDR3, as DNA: TGTGCCAGCAGTGAAGGGGCCGCAGCATCGCCCGGGGTGAGCTACACCTTC.